A selection of T cell receptor beta chains follows, all from one sample in a study of blood T cell repertoires in COVID-19. Measured with immunoSEQ multiplex PCR; TCRdb has only the in-frame clones, and not every one. The data show 250,000 to 350,000 clones, approximately 90% seen once. The sequencing input was peripheral blood. The receptors shown here come from a woman aged 30 to 39 with COVID-19, enrolled during active disease. The CDR3 runs from the conserved cysteine through the conserved F or W. The D gene is left open where the match is weak. Size tells how often a clone was seen (once, few, many) or the class of an expanded clone, and some rows leave it out.

v_gene	d_gene	abundance	len	j_gene	CDR3aa	CDR3nt
TRBV4-3	TRBD1	NA	14	TRBJ2-2	CASSYNRGTGELFF	TGCGCCAGCAGCTACAACAGGGGAACCGGGGAGCTGTTTTTT
TRBV30	NA	NA	14	TRBJ2-2	CAWNAGLHTGELFF	TGTGCCTGGAATGCGGGACTCCACACCGGGGAGCTGTTTTTT
TRBV5-4	TRBD2	NA	17	TRBJ2-7	CASSPPGLAGGPYEQYF	TGTGCCAGCAGCCCCCCGGGACTAGCGGGAGGCCCCTACGAGCAGTACTTC
TRBV10-3	TRBD2	NA	15	TRBJ2-2	CAIRPQREWSGELFF	TGTGCCATCAGGCCCCAGCGGGAGTGGTCCGGGGAGCTGTTTTTT
TRBV7-9	NA	NA	14	TRBJ1-2	CASSPDTANYGYTF	TGTGCCAGCAGCCCGGACACAGCTAACTATGGCTACACCTTC
TRBV7-9	TRBD2	NA	17	TRBJ2-1	CASSSRGGLANYNEQFF	TGTGCCAGCAGCTCGCGAGGGGGACTAGCGAATTACAATGAGCAGTTCTTC
TRBV29-1	NA	few	10	TRBJ1-2	CSVGEPGYTF	TGCAGCGTTGGGGAGCCTGGCTACACCTTC
TRBV7-8	TRBD1	NA	18	TRBJ1-5	CASRPGQGKVTSNQPQHF	TGTGCCAGCAGACCGGGACAGGGGAAGGTCACGAGCAATCAGCCCCAGCATTTT
TRBV4-1	NA	NA	18	TRBJ1-5	CASSQSVLESVANQPQHF	TGCGCCAGCAGCCAGTCGGTGCTGGAGAGTGTGGCCAATCAGCCCCAGCATTTT
TRBV9	TRBD2	NA	16	TRBJ2-3	CASSRSGQGSTDTQYF	TGTGCCAGCAGCCGTAGCGGGCAGGGATCCACAGATACGCAGTATTTT
TRBV2	NA	NA	13	TRBJ1-2	CASQLETGKGYTF	TGTGCCAGCCAGCTCGAAACAGGGAAGGGCTACACCTTC
TRBV9	NA	NA	15	TRBJ1-3	CASSVEAGLGNTIYF	TGTGCCAGCAGCGTAGAAGCAGGGTTAGGAAACACCATATATTTT
TRBV6-1	NA	NA	12	TRBJ2-3	CASSDSSDTQYF	TGTGCCAGCAGTGATTCTTCGGATACGCAGTATTTT
TRBV15	NA	NA	14	TRBJ1-1	CATSRALTGTEAFF	TGTGCCACCAGCAGAGCCTTAACGGGAACTGAAGCTTTCTTT
TRBV2	NA	NA	14	TRBJ1-4	CASSVGRLNEKLFF	TGTGCCAGCAGTGTGGGCAGGTTGAATGAAAAACTGTTTTTT
TRBV7-9	NA	NA	14	TRBJ2-1	CASSLGGVYNEQFF	TGTGCCAGCAGCTTAGGAGGAGTCTACAATGAGCAGTTCTTC
TRBV19	NA	NA	10	TRBJ1-1	CASIATEAFF	TGTGCCAGTATCGCGACTGAAGCTTTCTTT
TRBV30	NA	once	14	TRBJ1-5	CAWSVPGGGQPQHF	TGTGCCTGGAGTGTACCCGGTGGAGGCCAGCCCCAGCATTTT
TRBV5-4	TRBD1	NA	13	TRBJ2-5	CASSRQGEETQYF	TGTGCCAGCAGCCGACAGGGGGAAGAGACCCAGTACTTC
TRBV15	NA	once	16	TRBJ2-5	CATLSRHRLGEETQYF	TGTGCCACCCTGAGCAGGCATAGACTGGGAGAAGAGACCCAGTACTTC
TRBV6-5	TRBD2	once	15	TRBJ2-3	CASSYSAGAPDTQYF	TGTGCCAGCAGTTACTCTGCGGGAGCCCCAGATACGCAGTATTTT
TRBV20-1	TRBD2	NA	15	TRBJ2-1	CSASPGLAVHNEQFF	TGCAGTGCTAGTCCGGGACTAGCGGTACACAATGAGCAGTTCTTC
TRBV10-2	TRBD1	NA	14	TRBJ2-7	CASTEQGISYEQYF	TGCGCCAGCACTGAACAGGGGATTTCCTACGAGCAGTACTTC
TRBV30	NA	NA	13	TRBJ2-2	CAWSVWGVGELFF	TGTGCCTGGAGTGTGTGGGGGGTCGGGGAGCTGTTTTTT
TRBV18	NA	once	14	TRBJ2-2	CASSPQQGTGELFF	TGTGCCAGCTCACCCCAACAGGGTACCGGGGAGCTGTTTTTT
TRBV11-3	NA	NA	13	TRBJ2-3	CAGSLQGTDTQYF	TGTGCCGGCAGCTTACAGGGCACAGATACGCAGTATTTT
TRBV6-4	NA	NA	16	TRBJ2-2	CASSEGGSENTGELFF	TGTGCCAGCAGCGAGGGAGGTAGCGAAAACACCGGGGAGCTGTTTTTT
TRBV12-3/TRBV12-4	NA	NA	13	TRBJ1-2	CASSSGANYGYTF	TGTGCCAGCTCCTCGGGGGCTAACTATGGCTACACCTTC
TRBV6-6	TRBD1	NA	15	TRBJ1-2	CASSYNLQGDYGYTF	TGTGCCAGCAGTTACAACTTACAGGGGGACTATGGCTACACCTTC
TRBV6-5	NA	few	15	TRBJ2-3	CASSYLQGFTDTQYF	TGTGCCAGCAGTTATCTCCAGGGGTTTACAGATACGCAGTATTTT
TRBV3-1/TRBV3-2	TRBD1	NA	15	TRBJ1-6	CASSRPGQGNSPLHF	TGTGCCAGCAGCCGGCCGGGACAGGGAAATTCACCCCTCCACTTT
TRBV11-2	TRBD1	NA	16	TRBJ2-2	CASSFLDRARGGELFF	TGTGCCAGCAGCTTCCTCGACAGGGCGAGGGGGGGGGAGCTGTTTTTT
TRBV7-3	NA	once	18	TRBJ2-4	CASSSGMFWEGAKNIQYF	TGTGCCAGCAGCTCCGGGATGTTCTGGGAAGGAGCCAAAAACATTCAGTACTTC
TRBV2	NA	NA	15	TRBJ1-2	CASRERALANYGYTF	TGTGCCAGCAGAGAGAGGGCACTGGCTAACTATGGCTACACCTTC
TRBV3-1/TRBV3-2	NA	NA	13	TRBJ1-1	CASTHFDGPEAFF	TGTGCCAGCACCCATTTCGATGGCCCCGAAGCTTTCTTT
TRBV6-4	NA	once	13	TRBJ2-7	CASSPSVGYEQYF	TGTGCCAGCAGCCCCTCGGTTGGCTACGAGCAGTACTTC
TRBV6-2/TRBV6-3	NA	NA	13	TRBJ2-2	CASSYSLAGELFF	TGTGCCAGCAGTTACTCCCTCGCCGGGGAGCTGTTTTTT
TRBV19	NA	NA	13	TRBJ2-1	CASSIDAGGEQFF	TGTGCCAGTAGTATAGATGCGGGCGGTGAGCAGTTCTTC
TRBV28	NA	NA	17	TRBJ1-3	CASSFQPSGSTGNTIYF	TGTGCCAGCAGTTTCCAACCCTCGGGGAGTACTGGAAACACCATATATTTT
TRBV6-5	TRBD1	NA	15	TRBJ2-2	CASRKPGQGTGELFF	TGTGCCAGCAGAAAGCCGGGACAGGGGACCGGGGAGCTGTTTTTT